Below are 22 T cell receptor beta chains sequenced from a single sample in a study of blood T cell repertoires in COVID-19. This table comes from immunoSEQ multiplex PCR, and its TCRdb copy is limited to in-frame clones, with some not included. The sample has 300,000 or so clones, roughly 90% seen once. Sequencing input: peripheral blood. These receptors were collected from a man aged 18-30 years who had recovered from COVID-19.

The CDR3 coding sequence is TGTGCCAGCAGCTTGGACGGGCAGGGGCAGCCCCAGCATTTT. It yields the protein CASSLDGQGQPQHF. The chain links TRBV5-4 to TRBJ1-5; D may be TRBD1 (6 bases). Trimming took off 0 bases at V and 7 bases at J, with 11 bases between the two ends. Germline CDR1 is SGHNT and CDR2 is YYREEE (reference sequence). This CDR3 has 14 residues.

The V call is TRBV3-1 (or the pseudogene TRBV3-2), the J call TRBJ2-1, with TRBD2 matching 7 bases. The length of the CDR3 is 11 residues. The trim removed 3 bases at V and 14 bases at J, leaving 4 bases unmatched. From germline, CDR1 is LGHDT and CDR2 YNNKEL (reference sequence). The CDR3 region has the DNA TGTGCCAGCAGCCAGGGAGGGCCAAAGTTCTTC. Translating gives CASSQGGPKFF.

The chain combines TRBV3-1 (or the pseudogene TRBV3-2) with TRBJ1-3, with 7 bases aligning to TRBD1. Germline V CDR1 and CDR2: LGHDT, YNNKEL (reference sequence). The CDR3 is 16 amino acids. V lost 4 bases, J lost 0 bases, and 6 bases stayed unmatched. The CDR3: CASSLRTGYSGNTIYF. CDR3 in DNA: TGTGCCAGCAGCCTCCGGACAGGCTACTCTGGAAACACCATATATTTT.

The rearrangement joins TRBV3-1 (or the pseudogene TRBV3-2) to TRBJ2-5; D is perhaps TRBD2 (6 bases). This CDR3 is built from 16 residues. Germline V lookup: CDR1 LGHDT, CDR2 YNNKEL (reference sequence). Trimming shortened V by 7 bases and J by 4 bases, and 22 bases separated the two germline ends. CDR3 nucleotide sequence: TGTGCCAGCACAGGAATCGGGCGGGGCCGGTCAGAGACCCAGTACTTC. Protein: CASTGIGRGRSETQYF.

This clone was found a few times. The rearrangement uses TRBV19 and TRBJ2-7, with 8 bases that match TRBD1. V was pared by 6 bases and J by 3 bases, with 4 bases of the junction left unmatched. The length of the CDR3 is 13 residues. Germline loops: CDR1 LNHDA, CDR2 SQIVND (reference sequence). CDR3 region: CASRDGQGYEQYF. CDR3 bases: TGTGCCAGTAGGGATGGACAGGGCTACGAGCAGTACTTC.

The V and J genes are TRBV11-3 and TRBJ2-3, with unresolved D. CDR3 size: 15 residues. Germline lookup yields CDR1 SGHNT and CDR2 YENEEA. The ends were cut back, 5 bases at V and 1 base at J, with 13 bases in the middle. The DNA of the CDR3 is TGTGCCAGCAGCGAAACGCCGGTCGGCACAGATACGCAGTATTTT. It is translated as CASSETPVGTDTQYF.

CDR3 nucleotides: TGTGCCAGCACCTTACTAGGACCAGATACGCAGTATTTT. Its translation is CASTLLGPDTQYF. The chain links TRBV6-5 to TRBJ2-3, with a weak D call TRBD2 (5 bases). CDR1 and CDR2 from the germline V gene are MNHEY and SVGAGI. The germline V and J ends were trimmed by 7 bases and 4 bases, with 12 bases remaining between them. The CDR3 is made up of 13 amino acids.

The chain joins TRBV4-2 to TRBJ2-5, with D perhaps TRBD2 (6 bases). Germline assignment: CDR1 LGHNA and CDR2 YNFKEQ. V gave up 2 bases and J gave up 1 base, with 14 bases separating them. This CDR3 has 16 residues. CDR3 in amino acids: CASSQHLRDSQETQYF. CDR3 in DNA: TGTGCCAGCAGCCAACACCTCCGGGACTCCCAAGAGACCCAGTACTTC.

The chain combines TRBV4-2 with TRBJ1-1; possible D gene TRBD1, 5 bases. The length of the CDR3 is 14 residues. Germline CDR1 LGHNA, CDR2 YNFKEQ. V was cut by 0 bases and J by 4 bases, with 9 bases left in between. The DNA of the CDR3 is TGTGCCAGCAGCCAAGATGATCAGGGCACTGAAGCTTTCTTT. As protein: CASSQDDQGTEAFF.

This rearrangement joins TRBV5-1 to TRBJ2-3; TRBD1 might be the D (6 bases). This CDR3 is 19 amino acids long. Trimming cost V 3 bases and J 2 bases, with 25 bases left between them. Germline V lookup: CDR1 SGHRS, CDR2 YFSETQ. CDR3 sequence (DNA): TGCGCCAGCAGCTCCCCCCGGGACACCTTCCGGCCTACCACAGATACGCAGTATTTT. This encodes CASSSPRDTFRPTTDTQYF.

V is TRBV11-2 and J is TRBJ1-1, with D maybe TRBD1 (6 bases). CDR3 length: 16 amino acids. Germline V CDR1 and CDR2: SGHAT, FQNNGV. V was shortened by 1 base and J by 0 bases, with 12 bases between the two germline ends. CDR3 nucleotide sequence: TGTGCCAGCAGCTTAGCCCCAGGGGCGATGAACACTGAAGCTTTCTTT. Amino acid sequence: CASSLAPGAMNTEAFF.

The CDR3 DNA sequence: TGCAGCGTCCCGGGACACCCCTATGGCTACACCTTC. Its translation is CSVPGHPYGYTF. The rearrangement uses TRBV29-1 and TRBJ1-2; TRBD1 might be the D (6 bases). The V and J ends lost 6 bases and 4 bases respectively, with 12 bases between them. CDR1 is SQVTM, CDR2 ANQGSEA, per germline. The CDR3 has 12 amino acids.

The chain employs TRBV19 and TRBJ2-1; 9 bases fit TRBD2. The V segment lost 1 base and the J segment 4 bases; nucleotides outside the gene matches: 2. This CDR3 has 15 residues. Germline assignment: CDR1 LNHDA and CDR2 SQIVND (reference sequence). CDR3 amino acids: CASSIGLAGYNEQFF. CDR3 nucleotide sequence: TGTGCCAGTAGTATAGGGCTAGCGGGATACAATGAGCAGTTCTTC.

The CDR3, as DNA: TGTGCCAGTAGTAGGGACAGGCGGTATGGCTACACCTTC. The encoded protein is CASSRDRRYGYTF. The chain employs TRBV19 and TRBJ1-2; 8 positions match TRBD1. The CDR3 has 13 residues. The J segment lost 5 bases and the V segment lost 4 bases, leaving 3 bases of the junction unmatched. Germline-derived CDR1 and CDR2 are LNHDA and SQIVND (reference sequence).

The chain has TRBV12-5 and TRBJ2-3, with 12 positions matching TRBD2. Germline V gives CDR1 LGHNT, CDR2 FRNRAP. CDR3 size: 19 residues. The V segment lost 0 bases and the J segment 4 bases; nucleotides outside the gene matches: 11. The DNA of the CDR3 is TGTGCTAGTGGTTTGGTTACCATCCTAGCGGGAGGGCCATCAGATACGCAGTATTTT. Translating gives CASGLVTILAGGPSDTQYF.

The CDR3 reads CASSFTGIGQFF. CDR3 coding DNA: TGTGCCAGCAGCTTTACAGGGATAGGTCAGTTCTTC. The J gene is TRBJ2-1, the V gene TRBV11-3; TRBD1 might be the D (6 bases). Germline V gene sequence: CDR1 SGHNT, CDR2 YENEEA. The CDR3 sequence is 12 residues long. Trimming left V 3 bases short and J 13 bases short, with 13 bases between.

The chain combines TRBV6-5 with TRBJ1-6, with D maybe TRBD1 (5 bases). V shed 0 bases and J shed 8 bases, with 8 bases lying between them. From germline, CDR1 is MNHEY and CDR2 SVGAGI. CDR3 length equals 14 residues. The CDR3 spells CASSYSGGDSPLHF. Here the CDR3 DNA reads TGTGCCAGCAGTTACTCTGGGGGGGATTCACCCCTCCACTTT.

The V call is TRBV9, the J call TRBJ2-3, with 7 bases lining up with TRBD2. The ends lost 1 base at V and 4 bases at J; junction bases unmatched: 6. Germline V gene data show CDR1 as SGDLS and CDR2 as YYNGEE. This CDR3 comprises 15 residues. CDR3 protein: CASSVLAGFADTQYF. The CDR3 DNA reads TGTGCCAGCAGCGTATTAGCGGGTTTCGCAGATACGCAGTATTTT.

CDR3 in DNA: TGCAGCGTTGTGGGCTTTGGTTACGAGCAGTACTTC. This encodes CSVVGFGYEQYF. The genes are TRBV29-1 and TRBJ2-7; D is ambiguous. Germline CDR1 is SQVTM and CDR2 is ANQGSEA. The V end was cut by 4 bases, the J end by 4 bases, with 11 bases between. The CDR3 loop spans 12 amino acids.

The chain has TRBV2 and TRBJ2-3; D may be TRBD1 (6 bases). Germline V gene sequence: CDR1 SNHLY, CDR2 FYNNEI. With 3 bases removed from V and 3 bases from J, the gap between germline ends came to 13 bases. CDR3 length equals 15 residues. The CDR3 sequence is CASSEQQGRTDTQYF. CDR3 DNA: TGTGCCAGCAGTGAGCAACAGGGTCGGACAGATACGCAGTATTTT.

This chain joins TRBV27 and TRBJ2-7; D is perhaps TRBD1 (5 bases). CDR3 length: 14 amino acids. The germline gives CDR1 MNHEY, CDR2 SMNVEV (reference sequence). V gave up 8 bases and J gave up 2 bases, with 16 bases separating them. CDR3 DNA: TGTGCCAGCGCATCACAGGTTACGGCCTACGAGCAGTACTTC. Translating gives CASASQVTAYEQYF.

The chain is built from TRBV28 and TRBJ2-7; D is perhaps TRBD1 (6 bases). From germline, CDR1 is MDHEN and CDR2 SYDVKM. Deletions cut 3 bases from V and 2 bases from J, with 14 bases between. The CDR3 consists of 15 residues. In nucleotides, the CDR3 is TGTGCCAGCAGTTTCCCACAGGGCACAGCCTACGAGCAGTACTTC. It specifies CASSFPQGTAYEQYF.